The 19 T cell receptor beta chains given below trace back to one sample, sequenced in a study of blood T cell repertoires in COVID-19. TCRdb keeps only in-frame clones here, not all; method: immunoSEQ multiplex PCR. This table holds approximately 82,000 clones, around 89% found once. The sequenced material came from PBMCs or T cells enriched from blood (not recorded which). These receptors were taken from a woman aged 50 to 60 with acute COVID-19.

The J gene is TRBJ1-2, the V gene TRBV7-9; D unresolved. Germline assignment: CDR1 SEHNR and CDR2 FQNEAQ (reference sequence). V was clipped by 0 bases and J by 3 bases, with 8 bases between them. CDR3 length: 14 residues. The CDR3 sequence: CASSLASEDYGYTF. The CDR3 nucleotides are TGTGCCAGCAGCTTAGCGTCGGAGGACTATGGCTACACCTTC.

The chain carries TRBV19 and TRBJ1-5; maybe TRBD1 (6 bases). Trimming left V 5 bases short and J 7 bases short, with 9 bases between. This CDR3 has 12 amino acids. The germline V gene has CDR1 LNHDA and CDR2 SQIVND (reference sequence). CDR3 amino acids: CASSLQGQPQHF. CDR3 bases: TGTGCCAGTAGTCTACAGGGACAGCCCCAGCATTTT.

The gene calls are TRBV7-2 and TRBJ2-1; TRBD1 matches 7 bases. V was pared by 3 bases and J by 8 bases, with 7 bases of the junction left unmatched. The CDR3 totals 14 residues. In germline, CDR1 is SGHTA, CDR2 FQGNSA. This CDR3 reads CASSFGQASDEQFF. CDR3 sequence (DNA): TGTGCCAGCAGCTTCGGACAGGCTTCAGATGAGCAGTTCTTC.

The CDR3 reads CASSSGTADIYGYTF. The CDR3 nucleotides read TGTGCCAGCAGCTCAGGGACAGCCGACATCTATGGCTACACCTTC. This rearrangement joins TRBV7-9 to TRBJ1-2; 7 bases fit TRBD1. Per the germline V gene, CDR1 is SEHNR and CDR2 is FQNEAQ (reference sequence). This CDR3 is built from 15 residues. The V gene end was trimmed by 4 bases and the J gene end by 4 bases; junction bases not matched to a gene: 9.

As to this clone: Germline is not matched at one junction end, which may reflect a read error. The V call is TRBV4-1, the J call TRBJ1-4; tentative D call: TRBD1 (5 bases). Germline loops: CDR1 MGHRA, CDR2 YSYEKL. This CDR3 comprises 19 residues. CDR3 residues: CASSQEVSKYGGGSEKLFF. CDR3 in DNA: TGCGCCAGCAGCCAAGAAGTATCGAAGTACGGGGGTGGGAGTGAAAAACTATTTTTT.

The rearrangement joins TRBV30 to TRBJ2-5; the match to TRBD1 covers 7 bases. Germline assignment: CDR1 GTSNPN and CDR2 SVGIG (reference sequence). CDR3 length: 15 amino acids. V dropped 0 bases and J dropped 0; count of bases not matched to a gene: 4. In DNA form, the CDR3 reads TGTGCCTGGAGTGTCGGCAGGGGGAACCAAGAGACCCAGTACTTC. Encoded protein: CAWSVGRGNQETQYF.

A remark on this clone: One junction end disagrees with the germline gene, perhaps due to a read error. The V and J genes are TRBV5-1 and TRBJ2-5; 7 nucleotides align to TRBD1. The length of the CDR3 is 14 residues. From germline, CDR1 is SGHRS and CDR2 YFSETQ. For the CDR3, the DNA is TGCGCCAGCAGCTTGGACCGAGGACAGGCGGAGGCAGACTTC. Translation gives CASSLDRGQAEADF.

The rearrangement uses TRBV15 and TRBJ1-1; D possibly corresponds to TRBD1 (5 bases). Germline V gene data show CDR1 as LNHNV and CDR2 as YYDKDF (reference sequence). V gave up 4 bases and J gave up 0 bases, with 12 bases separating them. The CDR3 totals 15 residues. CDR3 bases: TGTGCCACCAGCATACACAGGTACTTGAACACTGAAGCTTTCTTT. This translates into CATSIHRYLNTEAFF.

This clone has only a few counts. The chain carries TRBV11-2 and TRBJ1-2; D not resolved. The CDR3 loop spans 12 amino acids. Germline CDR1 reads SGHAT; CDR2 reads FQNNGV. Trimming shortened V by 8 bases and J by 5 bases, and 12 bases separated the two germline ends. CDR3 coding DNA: TGTGCCAGCGGGCAGCTAGCTTATGGCTACACCTTC. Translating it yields CASGQLAYGYTF.

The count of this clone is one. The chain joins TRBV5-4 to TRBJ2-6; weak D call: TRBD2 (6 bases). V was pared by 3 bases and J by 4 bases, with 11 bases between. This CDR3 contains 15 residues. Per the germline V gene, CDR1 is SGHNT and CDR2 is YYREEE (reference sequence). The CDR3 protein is CASSSGGPGANVLTF. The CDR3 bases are TGTGCCAGCAGCTCCGGAGGGCCGGGGGCCAACGTCCTGACTTTC. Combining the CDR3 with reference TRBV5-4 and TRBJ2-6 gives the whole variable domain ETGVTQSPTHLIKTRGQQVTLRCSSQSGHNTVSWYQQALGQGPQFIFQYYREEENGRGNFPPRFSGLQFPNYSSELNVNALELDDSALYLCASSSGGPGANVLTFGAGSRLTVL.

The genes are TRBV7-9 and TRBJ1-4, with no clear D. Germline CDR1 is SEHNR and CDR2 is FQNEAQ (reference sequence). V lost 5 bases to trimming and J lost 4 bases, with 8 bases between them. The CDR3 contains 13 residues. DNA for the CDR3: TGTGCCAGCAGCGCTTACGGTAATGAAAAACTGTTTTTT. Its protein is CASSAYGNEKLFF.

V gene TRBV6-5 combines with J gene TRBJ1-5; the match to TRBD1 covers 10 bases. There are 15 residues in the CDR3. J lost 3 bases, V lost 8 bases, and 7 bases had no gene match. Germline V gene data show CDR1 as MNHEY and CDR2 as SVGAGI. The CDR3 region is CASDRDRGNNQPQHF. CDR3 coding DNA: TGTGCCAGCGACCGGGACAGGGGCAACAATCAGCCCCAGCATTTT.

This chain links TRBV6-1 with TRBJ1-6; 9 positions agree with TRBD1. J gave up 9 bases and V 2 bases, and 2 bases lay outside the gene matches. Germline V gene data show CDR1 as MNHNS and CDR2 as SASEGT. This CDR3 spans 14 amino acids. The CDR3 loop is CASSELTGGSPLHF. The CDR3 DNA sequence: TGTGCCAGCAGTGAATTGACAGGGGGTTCACCCCTCCACTTT.

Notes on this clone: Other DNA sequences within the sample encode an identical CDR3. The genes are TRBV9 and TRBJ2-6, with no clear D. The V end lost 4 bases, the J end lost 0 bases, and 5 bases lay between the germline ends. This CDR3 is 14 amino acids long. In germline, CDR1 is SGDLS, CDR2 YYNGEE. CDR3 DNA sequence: TGTGCCAGCAGCCCTCGCTCTGGGGCCAACGTCCTGACTTTC. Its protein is CASSPRSGANVLTF. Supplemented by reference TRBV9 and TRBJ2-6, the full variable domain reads DSGVTQTPKHLITATGQRVTLRCSPRSGDLSVYWYQQSLDQGLQFLIQYYNGEERAKGNILERFSAQQFPDLHSELNLSSLELGDSALYFCASSPRSGANVLTFGAGSRLTVL.

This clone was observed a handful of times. The CDR3 spells CASSTDYGEQFF. CDR3 coding DNA: TGTGCCAGTAGTACCGACTACGGTGAGCAGTTCTTC. The chain uses TRBV19 and TRBJ2-1; D possibly corresponds to TRBD2 (5 bases). The V gene's germline CDR1 is LNHDA and CDR2 SQIVND (reference sequence). The CDR3 loop spans 12 amino acids. V was pared by 4 bases and J by 9 bases, with 10 bases between.

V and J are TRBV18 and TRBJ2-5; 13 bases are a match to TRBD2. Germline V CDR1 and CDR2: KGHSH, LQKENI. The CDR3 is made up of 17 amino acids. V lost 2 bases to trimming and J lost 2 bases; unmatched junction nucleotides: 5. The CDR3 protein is CASSPRTSGSFQETQYF. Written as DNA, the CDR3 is TGTGCCAGCTCACCAAGGACTAGCGGGAGCTTTCAAGAGACCCAGTACTTC.

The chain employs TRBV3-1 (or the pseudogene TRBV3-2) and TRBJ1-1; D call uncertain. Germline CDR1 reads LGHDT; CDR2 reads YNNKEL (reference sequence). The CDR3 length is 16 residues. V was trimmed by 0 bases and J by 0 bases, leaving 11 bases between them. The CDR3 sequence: CASSQDEVLMNTEAFF. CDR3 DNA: TGTGCCAGCAGCCAAGATGAGGTTTTAATGAACACTGAAGCTTTCTTT.

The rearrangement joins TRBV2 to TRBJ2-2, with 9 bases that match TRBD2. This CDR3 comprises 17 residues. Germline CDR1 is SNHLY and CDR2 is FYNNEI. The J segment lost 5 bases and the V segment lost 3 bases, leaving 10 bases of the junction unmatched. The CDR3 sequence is CASSELLAGLGTGELFF. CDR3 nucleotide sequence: TGTGCCAGCAGTGAGCTGCTAGCGGGGCTGGGGACCGGGGAGCTGTTTTTT.

This chain's CDR3 is CATSGGLNTGELFF. The CDR3 coding sequence is TGTGCCACCAGCGGGGGACTCAACACCGGGGAGCTGTTTTTT. The chain is built from TRBV15 and TRBJ2-2, with a possible D match to TRBD2 (6 bases). The ends were cut back, 5 bases at V and 2 bases at J, with 9 bases in the middle. Germline V gene sequence: CDR1 LNHNV, CDR2 YYDKDF (reference sequence). This CDR3 is 14 amino acids long. The full variable domain, its missing parts supplied by reference TRBV15 and TRBJ2-2, is DAMVIQNPRYQVTQFGKPVTLSCSQTLNHNVMYWYQQKSSQAPKLLFHYYDKDFNNEADTPDNFQSRRPNTSFCFLDIRSPGLGDTAMYLCATSGGLNTGELFFGEGSRLTVL.